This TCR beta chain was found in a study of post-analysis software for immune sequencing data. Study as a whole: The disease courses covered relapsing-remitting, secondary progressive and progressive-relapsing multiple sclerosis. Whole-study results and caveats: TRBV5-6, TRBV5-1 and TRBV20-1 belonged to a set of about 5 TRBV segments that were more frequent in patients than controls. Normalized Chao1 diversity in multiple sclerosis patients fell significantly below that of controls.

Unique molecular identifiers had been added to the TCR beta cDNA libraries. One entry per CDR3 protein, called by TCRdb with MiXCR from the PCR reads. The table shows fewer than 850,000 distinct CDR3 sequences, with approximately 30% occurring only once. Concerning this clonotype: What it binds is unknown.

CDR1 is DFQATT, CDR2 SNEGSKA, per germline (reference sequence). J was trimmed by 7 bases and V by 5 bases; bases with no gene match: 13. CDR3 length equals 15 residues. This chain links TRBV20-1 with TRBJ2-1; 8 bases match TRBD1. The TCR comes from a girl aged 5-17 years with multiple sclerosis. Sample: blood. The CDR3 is CSASIPPNRGNEQFF. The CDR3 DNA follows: TGCAGTGCTTCAATCCCACCGAACAGGGGGAATGAGCAGTTCTTC.